This T cell receptor beta chain was recovered during a study of radiation and T cells in renal cell carcinoma. General study points: In blood, top tumor clones expanded by 2 weeks, shrinking by 4.

The time point: blood 4 weeks post-SBRT, at nephrectomy. Treatment noted: 15 Gy SBRT to primary tumor, nephrectomy 4 weeks later. Nephrectomy followed 15 Gy stereotactic body radiation by 4 weeks. Serial blood draws occurred at baseline and 2 and 4 weeks post-SBRT. This renal cell carcinoma was of the clear cell type. With regard to this clone: Its antigen is not known.

Profiled with immunoSEQ multiplex PCR; TCRdb holds only in-frame clones, not every one. Altogether around 45,000 clones are present, about 82% being singletons, with the ten largest covering about 25%. The CDR3 is 14 residues long. V lost 2 bases, J lost 0 bases, and 5 bases lay in between. From germline, CDR1 is LNHDA and CDR2 SQIVND (reference sequence). The sample consisted of blood, taken from a patient whose treatment included radiotherapy and nephrectomy. The chain carries TRBV19 and TRBJ1-5; no reliable D call. The clonotype comes from a woman aged 70 to 79 with renal cell carcinoma. CDR3: CASSISVSNQPQHF. CDR3 coding DNA: TGTGCCAGTAGTATATCAGTTAGCAATCAGCCCCAGCATTTT.